This is a list of T cell receptor beta chains from one sample in a study of blood T cell repertoires in COVID-19. The data were produced by immunoSEQ multiplex PCR, yet TCRdb's version contains in-frame clones alone and is incomplete. The sample includes nearly 250,000 clones, about nine tenths of them seen just once. Sequencing was carried out using PBMCs or T cells enriched from blood (not recorded which). The receptors originated from a man over 45 who had been exposed to COVID-19. Each CDR3 is given with its conserved first and last residue.

CDR3 protein	V gene
CASSQGTLARNQPQHF	TRBV4-1
CASSRQGRAALHF	TRBV7-9
CASSYTPPTGLNTEAFF	TRBV5-1
CASSLWAAPLHF	TRBV5-8
CASRSNSLYNEQFF	TRBV10-2
CASSIGTHEQFF	TRBV19
CAWRWGGSLDSPLHF	TRBV30
CASSVAPAVNTEAFF	TRBV9
CASSPQGKRDTEAFF	TRBV18
CASSPAWGRDQPQHF	TRBV18
CASSGTGQGGTEAFF	TRBV28
CASRTLGGYTF	TRBV19
CASSLGQLAGGLAETQYF	TRBV28
CASSFRTAVVTEAFF	TRBV28
CASSEWTGNGNQPQHF	TRBV10-2
CAWSVSGRNIQYF	TRBV30
CASQYTVSNQPQHF	TRBV28
CASSLEAGSSYNSPLHF	TRBV5-1
CASSLEWARNEQFF	TRBV11-2
CASSVGRQGIIGNGYTF	TRBV2
CASSSTAGGGSEQFF	TRBV5-6
CASTLGRMNTEAFF	TRBV6-5
CASSLGFRTLTNTGELFF	TRBV11-2
CASSTDIFQETQYF	TRBV5-1
CASSSQTRMNTEAFF	TRBV7-8
CAISYLERKSYNEQFF	TRBV10-3
CANAARTTTYNEQFF	TRBV10-3
CATSEAGTGINEQFF	TRBV24-1
CASSLEAGTDTQYF	TRBV11-3
CASSAGVNYGYTF	TRBV19
CASSLATGRASEQYF	TRBV5-1
CASSLSGGSYNEQFF	TRBV7-7
CASSPPQASGYTF	TRBV18
CASSEPAGGDTGELFF	TRBV10-2
CASSQTPSETQYF	TRBV5-1
CAWRPRGTSGRINEQFF	TRBV30
CASSLEGGSLNEQFF	TRBV5-1
CASSLFRFPGQGYGYTF	TRBV28
CASKRKGYNEQFF	TRBV28
CASRSPGGGYGYTF	TRBV2
CASKPTVGNTIYF	TRBV12-3/TRBV12-4
CASSLRTRPNYTF	TRBV28
CASSLGQLNTIYF	TRBV7-9
CASSLLITNRDRGPNGYTF	TRBV5-1
CASRWTGSVPGYTF	TRBV2
CASSLVQYNSPLHF	TRBV28